This T cell receptor beta chain was identified during a study of T cell responses to AZD1222 COVID-19 vaccine. Study results and limitations: After two AZD1222 doses, spike-specific TCR breadth and depth rose versus day 0.

To note about this clone: Its antigen remains unidentified.

Germline V gene lookup returns CDR1 MGHRA and CDR2 YSYEKL. This CDR3 comprises 15 residues. J gave up 5 bases and V 1 base, and 7 bases lay outside the gene matches. Here immunoSEQ multiplex PCR was the method, and the copy in TCRdb shows in-frame clones only, minus some. The repertoire holds about 120,000 clones, with about 85% as singletons. The gene calls are TRBV4-1 and TRBJ1-2, with 7 bases aligning to TRBD1. The sample consisted of peripheral blood, taken 28 days after the second AZD1222 dose. This receptor was taken from an adult who received the AZD1222 COVID-19 vaccine. CDR3 coding DNA: TGCGCCAGCAGCCAAGCAGGGGGGGTGCTTTATGGCTACACCTTC. This gives the protein CASSQAGGVLYGYTF.